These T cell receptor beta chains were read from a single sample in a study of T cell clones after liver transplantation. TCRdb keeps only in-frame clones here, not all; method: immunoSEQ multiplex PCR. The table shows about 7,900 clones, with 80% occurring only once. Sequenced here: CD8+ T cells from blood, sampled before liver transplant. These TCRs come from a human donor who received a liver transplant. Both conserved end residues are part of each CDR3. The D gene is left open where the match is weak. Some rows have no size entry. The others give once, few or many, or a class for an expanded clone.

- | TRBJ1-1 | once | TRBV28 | TGTGCCAGCAGTTCAAGGGGCATGAACACTGAAGCTTTCTTT | CASSSRGMNTEAFF
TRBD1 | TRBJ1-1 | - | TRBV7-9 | TGTGCCAGCAGCATGGGACAGGGGGTGAACACTGAAGCTTTCTTT | CASSMGQGVNTEAFF
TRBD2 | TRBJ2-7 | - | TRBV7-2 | TGTGCCAGCAGCCCGCGGGGGATTTACTACGAGCAGTACTTC | CASSPRGIYYEQYF
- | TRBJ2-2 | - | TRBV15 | TGTGCCACCAGCAGAGACAGGGAAGCCGGGGAGCTGTTTTTT | CATSRDREAGELFF
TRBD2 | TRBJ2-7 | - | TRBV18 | TGTGCCAGCTCACCTGCGGGACTCCTGACGACTAGCGGGGGGGTCAGCTCCTACGAGCAGTACTTC | CASSPAGLLTTSGGVSSYEQYF
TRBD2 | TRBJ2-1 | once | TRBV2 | TGTGCCAGCAGTGAAGCGGGAGGGGCCAGAACCAATGAGCAGTTCTTC | CASSEAGGARTNEQFF
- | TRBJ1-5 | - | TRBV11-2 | TGTGCCAGCAGTTTTGGGGGGGGGGACAACAATCAGCCCCAGCATTTT | CASSFGGGDNNQPQHF
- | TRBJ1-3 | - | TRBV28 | TGTGCCAGTGCCCGGTTCGGAAACACCATATATTTT | CASARFGNTIYF
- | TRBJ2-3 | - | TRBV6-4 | TGTGCCAGCAGTGATCTCAGGACAACTAGCACAGATACGCAGTATTTT | CASSDLRTTSTDTQYF
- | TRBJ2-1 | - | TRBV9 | TGTGCCAGCAGGATCCACAAGGGGCTCCCTCGGTTCTTC | CASRIHKGLPRFF
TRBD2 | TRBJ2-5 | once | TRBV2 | TGTGCCAGCATGGGGACTAGCGGGGGGCAAGAGACCCAGTACTTC | CASMGTSGGQETQYF
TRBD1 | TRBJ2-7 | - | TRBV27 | TGTGCCAGCAGTTTTCACCAGGGGGCCTACGAGCAGTACTTC | CASSFHQGAYEQYF
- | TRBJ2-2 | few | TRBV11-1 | TGTGCCAGCAGCTTAGCGGGCAGCCTCGGGGAGCTGTTTTTT | CASSLAGSLGELFF
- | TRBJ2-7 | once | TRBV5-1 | TGCGCCAGCAGCTTAACTCGCGAGCAGTACTTC | CASSLTREQYF
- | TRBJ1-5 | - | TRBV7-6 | TGTGCCAGCAGCCATTACGAGGAGGGGCAGCCCCAGCATTTT | CASSHYEEGQPQHF
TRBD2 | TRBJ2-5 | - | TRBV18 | TGTGCCAGCTCACCTGGACTAGCGGGGGGACTGTACCAAGAGACCCAGTACTTC | CASSPGLAGGLYQETQYF
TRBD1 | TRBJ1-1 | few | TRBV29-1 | TGCAGCGTAATCCGGGACAGGAGTATGAACACTGAAGCTTTCTTT | CSVIRDRSMNTEAFF
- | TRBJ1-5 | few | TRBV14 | TGTGCCAGCAGCCAATCCGGGGGAGGGCAGCCCCAGCATTTT | CASSQSGGGQPQHF
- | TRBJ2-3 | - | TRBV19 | TGTGCAGTAGAGGGCCTGAGCACAGATACGCAGTATTTT | CAVEGLSTDTQYF
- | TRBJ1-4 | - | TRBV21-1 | TGTGCCAGCAGCGGCAGGACAGGGGGCTGTACTAATGAAAAACTGTTTTTT | CASSGRTGGCTNEKLFF
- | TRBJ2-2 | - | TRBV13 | TGTGCCAGTCTCCCCCTAGCTGCAACCGGGGAGCTGTTTTTT | CASLPLAATGELFF
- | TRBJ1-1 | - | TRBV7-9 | TGTGCCAGCAGCCCCGACACCCCTGAAGCTTTCTTT | CASSPDTPEAFF
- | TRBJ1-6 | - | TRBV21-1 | TGTGCCAGCAGCAAAGCTGGGGAGACAGGCCACTATAATTCACCCCTCCACTTT | CASSKAGETGHYNSPLHF
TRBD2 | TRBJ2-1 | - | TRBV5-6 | TGTGCCAGCAGCCCTGGGACTAGCGGTTCCTACAATGAGCAGTTCTTC | CASSPGTSGSYNEQFF
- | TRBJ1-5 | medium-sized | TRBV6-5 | TGTGCCAGCAGTGCCGGCCCCGGGAATCAGCCCCAGCATTTT | CASSAGPGNQPQHF
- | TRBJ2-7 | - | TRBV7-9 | TGTGCCAGCAGCCCCGCTTCGGGCTACGAGCAGTACTTC | CASSPASGYEQYF
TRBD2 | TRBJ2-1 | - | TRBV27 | TGTGCCAGCAGTTTATACGCGGGGGGGCAGGATGAGCAGTTCTTC | CASSLYAGGQDEQFF
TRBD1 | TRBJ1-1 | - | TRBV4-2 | TGTGCCAGCAGCCGGGACAGAGTCACTGAAGCTTTCTTT | CASSRDRVTEAFF
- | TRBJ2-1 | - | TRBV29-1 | TGCAGCGTTGAAGAGGAGAACAGGGCCCATGAGCAGTTCTTC | CSVEEENRAHEQFF
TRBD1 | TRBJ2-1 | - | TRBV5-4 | TGTGCCAGCAGCTGGAGGACAGGGGGCGGCGATGAGCAGTTCTTC | CASSWRTGGGDEQFF
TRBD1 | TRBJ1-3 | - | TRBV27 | TGTGCCAGCAGTTTAACGGGACAGGGGTTCTCTGGAAACACCATATATTTT | CASSLTGQGFSGNTIYF